The rows below give T cell receptor beta chains drawn from one sample of a study of Ad26.COV2.S vaccination and SARS-CoV-2 variants. Libraries were prepared by immunoSEQ multiplex PCR; TCRdb keeps only in-frame clonotypes and omits some of them. Of a few hundred thousand clones in the sample, 88% were seen once. The sample here was peripheral blood, taken in a trial of Ad26.COV2.S vaccine versus placebo. The receptors shown here come from a person between 18 and 65 years old who received the Ad26.COV2.S COVID-19 vaccine or a placebo. The CDR3 runs from the conserved cysteine through the conserved F or W. Fields, in order: J gene, clone size, V gene, CDR3 protein. Clone size is given for some rows only: seen once, a few or many times, or a class if the clone is expanded.

j_call: TRBJ2-7; clone_size: .; v_call: TRBV5-1; cdr3_aa: CASSLGIGSTGYEQYF
j_call: TRBJ2-5; clone_size: .; v_call: TRBV30; cdr3_aa: CAWRELQETQYF
j_call: TRBJ2-5; clone_size: .; v_call: TRBV7-2; cdr3_aa: CASSLLGDGTQYF
j_call: TRBJ2-3; clone_size: .; v_call: TRBV29-1; cdr3_aa: CSVQPGQGYTDTQYF
j_call: TRBJ2-1; clone_size: .; v_call: TRBV18; cdr3_aa: CASSQGRRGTGYNEQFF
j_call: TRBJ2-7; clone_size: .; v_call: TRBV19; cdr3_aa: CASRPGNSYEQYF
j_call: TRBJ1-1; clone_size: .; v_call: TRBV29-1; cdr3_aa: CSVEVVQGASEAFF
j_call: TRBJ2-3; clone_size: .; v_call: TRBV21-1; cdr3_aa: CASSKAQGGGADTQYF
j_call: TRBJ2-3; clone_size: .; v_call: TRBV7-6; cdr3_aa: CASSLGLAGGASTDTQYF
j_call: TRBJ2-1; clone_size: .; v_call: TRBV11-2; cdr3_aa: CASSWTVNYFSYNEQFF
j_call: TRBJ1-3; clone_size: .; v_call: TRBV12-3/TRBV12-4; cdr3_aa: CASKVFGNTIYF
j_call: TRBJ2-6; clone_size: .; v_call: TRBV9; cdr3_aa: CASSVGGANVLTF
j_call: TRBJ2-1; clone_size: .; v_call: TRBV9; cdr3_aa: CASSGLGQGRQKGNEQFF
j_call: TRBJ2-3; clone_size: .; v_call: TRBV11-2; cdr3_aa: CASSRGSTDTQYF
j_call: TRBJ2-5; clone_size: .; v_call: TRBV29-1; cdr3_aa: CSAAGGDETQYF
j_call: TRBJ1-1; clone_size: .; v_call: TRBV5-1; cdr3_aa: CASRGSLSPTEAFF
j_call: TRBJ2-7; clone_size: .; v_call: TRBV5-5; cdr3_aa: CASSLGQGPYEQYF
j_call: TRBJ1-1; clone_size: .; v_call: TRBV27; cdr3_aa: CASSFLEGVGTEAFF
j_call: TRBJ2-7; clone_size: .; v_call: TRBV27; cdr3_aa: CASSSTGLPTRQYF
j_call: TRBJ2-7; clone_size: .; v_call: TRBV6-6; cdr3_aa: CASSYSYGTRFEQYF
j_call: TRBJ2-5; clone_size: .; v_call: TRBV9; cdr3_aa: CASSIHPGETQYF
j_call: TRBJ2-7; clone_size: .; v_call: TRBV7-2; cdr3_aa: CASSLLRGGYEQYF
j_call: TRBJ2-2; clone_size: .; v_call: TRBV27; cdr3_aa: CASTSDILTGELFF
j_call: TRBJ2-1; clone_size: once; v_call: TRBV24-1; cdr3_aa: CATSLTASYNEQFF
j_call: TRBJ2-7; clone_size: .; v_call: TRBV7-9; cdr3_aa: CASSDYKTGTPYEQYF
j_call: TRBJ2-2; clone_size: .; v_call: TRBV4-3; cdr3_aa: CASSQRGIPHTGELFF
j_call: TRBJ2-7; clone_size: .; v_call: TRBV7-3; cdr3_aa: CASSPSGGFSYEQYF
j_call: TRBJ1-4; clone_size: .; v_call: TRBV6-5; cdr3_aa: CASSYLRTGETEKLFF
j_call: TRBJ2-7; clone_size: .; v_call: TRBV5-6; cdr3_aa: CASSPVMGDYEQYF
j_call: TRBJ2-6; clone_size: .; v_call: TRBV5-1; cdr3_aa: CASSLVHTAGANVLTF
j_call: TRBJ2-7; clone_size: .; v_call: TRBV7-2; cdr3_aa: CASSLVSGQTYEQYF
j_call: TRBJ1-6; clone_size: .; v_call: TRBV14; cdr3_aa: CASSQGGQGPNSPLHF
j_call: TRBJ1-5; clone_size: .; v_call: TRBV7-2; cdr3_aa: CASSQRGPQPQHF
j_call: TRBJ1-5; clone_size: .; v_call: TRBV7-9; cdr3_aa: CASSSSSSNQPQHF
j_call: TRBJ1-6; clone_size: .; v_call: TRBV4-1; cdr3_aa: CASSQSHTGKWNSPLHF
j_call: TRBJ1-1; clone_size: .; v_call: TRBV11-2; cdr3_aa: CASSLNPGRGYTEAFF
j_call: TRBJ2-7; clone_size: few; v_call: TRBV7-8; cdr3_aa: CASSPGTGRGSYEQYF
j_call: TRBJ1-1; clone_size: once; v_call: TRBV7-9; cdr3_aa: CASSLGASPNTEAFF
j_call: TRBJ2-7; clone_size: .; v_call: TRBV5-1; cdr3_aa: CASSLGTGLDEQYF
j_call: TRBJ1-3; clone_size: .; v_call: TRBV5-6; cdr3_aa: CASSQDSSGNTIYF
j_call: TRBJ2-7; clone_size: .; v_call: TRBV6-2/TRBV6-3; cdr3_aa: CASTPVGLAYEQYF
j_call: TRBJ2-7; clone_size: .; v_call: TRBV7-9; cdr3_aa: CASSTETGERGYEQYF
j_call: TRBJ1-2; clone_size: .; v_call: TRBV19; cdr3_aa: CASSMGTGKLAGYTF
j_call: TRBJ2-3; clone_size: .; v_call: TRBV9; cdr3_aa: CASSGERTAYGDTQYF
j_call: TRBJ1-4; clone_size: .; v_call: TRBV4-2; cdr3_aa: CASSQATQSEKLFF
j_call: TRBJ1-1; clone_size: .; v_call: TRBV4-2; cdr3_aa: CASSPSRAMNTEAFF
j_call: TRBJ2-1; clone_size: .; v_call: TRBV11-2; cdr3_aa: CASSPAGLAGGGIQNEQFF
j_call: TRBJ2-2; clone_size: .; v_call: TRBV10-1; cdr3_aa: CASSEWGGGELFF
j_call: TRBJ1-6; clone_size: .; v_call: TRBV18; cdr3_aa: CASSGDWSSYNSPLHF
j_call: TRBJ2-5; clone_size: .; v_call: TRBV6-5; cdr3_aa: CASSSYGGSQETQYF
j_call: TRBJ1-1; clone_size: .; v_call: TRBV2; cdr3_aa: CASTIPGGLNTEAFF
j_call: TRBJ1-1; clone_size: .; v_call: TRBV5-8; cdr3_aa: CASSLDRMNTEAFF
j_call: TRBJ2-7; clone_size: .; v_call: TRBV19; cdr3_aa: CASSIVGTARRHEQYF
j_call: TRBJ2-2; clone_size: .; v_call: TRBV29-1; cdr3_aa: CSVGQGAGMAGELFF
j_call: TRBJ1-4; clone_size: .; v_call: TRBV4-3; cdr3_aa: CASAPQGTGEKLFF
j_call: TRBJ2-5; clone_size: .; v_call: TRBV9; cdr3_aa: CASSVGDGAGTQYF
j_call: TRBJ2-5; clone_size: .; v_call: TRBV6-5; cdr3_aa: CASSPGTSGEETQYF
j_call: TRBJ2-2; clone_size: .; v_call: TRBV5-1; cdr3_aa: CASSLWGTEGPTGELFF